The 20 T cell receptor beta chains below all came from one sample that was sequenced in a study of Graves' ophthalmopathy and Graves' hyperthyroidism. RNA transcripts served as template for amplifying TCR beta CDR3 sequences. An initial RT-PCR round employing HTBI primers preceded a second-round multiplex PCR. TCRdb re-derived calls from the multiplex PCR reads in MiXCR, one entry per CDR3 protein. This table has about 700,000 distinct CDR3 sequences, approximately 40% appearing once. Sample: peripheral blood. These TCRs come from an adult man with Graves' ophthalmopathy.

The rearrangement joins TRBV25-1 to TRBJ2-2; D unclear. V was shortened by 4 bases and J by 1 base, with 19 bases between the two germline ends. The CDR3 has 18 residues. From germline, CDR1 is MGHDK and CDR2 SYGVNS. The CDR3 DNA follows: TGTGCCAGCAGTGCTAGACGGCTCGATCGGATGAACACCGGGGAGCTGTTTTTT. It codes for CASSARRLDRMNTGELFF.

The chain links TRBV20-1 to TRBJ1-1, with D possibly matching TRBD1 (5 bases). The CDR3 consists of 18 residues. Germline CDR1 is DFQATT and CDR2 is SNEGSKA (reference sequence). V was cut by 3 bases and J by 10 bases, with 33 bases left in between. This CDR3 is CSARGAVLGEGRSTSAFF. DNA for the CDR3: TGCAGTGCTAGGGGCGCCGTGCTGGGGGAGGGTAGGTCCACGTCAGCTTTCTTT.

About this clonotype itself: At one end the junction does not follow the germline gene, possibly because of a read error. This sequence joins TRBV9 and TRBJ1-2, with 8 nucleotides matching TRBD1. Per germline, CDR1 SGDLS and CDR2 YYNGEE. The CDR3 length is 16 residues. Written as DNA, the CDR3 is TGTGCCAGCAGCGCGAACCCACAGGGGGTAACGGATGGCCACACCTTC. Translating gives CASSANPQGVTDGHTF.

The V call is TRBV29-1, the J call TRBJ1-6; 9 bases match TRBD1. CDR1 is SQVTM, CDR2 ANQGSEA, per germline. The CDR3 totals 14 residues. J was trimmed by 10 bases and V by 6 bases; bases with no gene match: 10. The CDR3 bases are TGCAGCGTGCAGACAGGGGGAATAGGGTCACCCCTCCACTTT. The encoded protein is CSVQTGGIGSPLHF.

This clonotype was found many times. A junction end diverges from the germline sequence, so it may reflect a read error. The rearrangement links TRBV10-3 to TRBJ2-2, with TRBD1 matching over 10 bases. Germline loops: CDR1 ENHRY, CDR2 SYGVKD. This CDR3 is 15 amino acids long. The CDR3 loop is CASSETGGGTGELFF. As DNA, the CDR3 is TGTGCCAGCAGTGAGACAGGGGGCGGCACCGGGGAGCTGTTTTTT.

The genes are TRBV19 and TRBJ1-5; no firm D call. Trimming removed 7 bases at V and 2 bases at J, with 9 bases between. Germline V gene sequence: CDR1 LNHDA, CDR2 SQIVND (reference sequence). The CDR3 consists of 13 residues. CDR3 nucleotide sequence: TGTGCCAGTAACCCTAGGGGCAATCAGCCCCAGCATTTT. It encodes CASNPRGNQPQHF.

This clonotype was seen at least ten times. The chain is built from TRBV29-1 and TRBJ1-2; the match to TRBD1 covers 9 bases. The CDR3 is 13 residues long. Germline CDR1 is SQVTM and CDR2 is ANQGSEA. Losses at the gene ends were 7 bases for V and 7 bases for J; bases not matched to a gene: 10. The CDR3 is CSALGQGGSGYTF. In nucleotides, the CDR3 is TGCAGCGCCCTGGGACAGGGAGGTTCTGGCTACACCTTC.

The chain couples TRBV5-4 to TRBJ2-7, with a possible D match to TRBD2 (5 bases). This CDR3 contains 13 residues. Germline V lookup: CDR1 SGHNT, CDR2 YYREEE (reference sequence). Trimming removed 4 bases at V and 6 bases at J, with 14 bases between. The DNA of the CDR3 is TGTGCCAGCAGCCTTCCACGAGGGCGCGAGCAGTACTTC. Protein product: CASSLPRGREQYF.

The CDR3 spells CASSSASGGYEQYF. In DNA, the CDR3 is TGCGCCAGCAGCTCAGCTAGCGGGGGGTACGAGCAGTACTTC. The chain joins TRBV5-1 to TRBJ2-7, with 11 bases lining up with TRBD2. From germline, CDR1 is SGHRS and CDR2 YFSETQ. V was pared by 3 bases and J by 4 bases, with 3 bases of the junction left unmatched. This CDR3 region has 14 residues.

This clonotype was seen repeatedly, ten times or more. The CDR3 loop reads CASSTYRDSPVSPLHF. CDR3 bases: TGTGCCAGCAGCACTTATCGGGACAGCCCCGTCTCACCCCTCCACTTT. The chain couples TRBV7-9 to TRBJ1-6, with 7 nucleotides matching TRBD1. Trimming took 5 bases from V and 10 from J; bases not matched to a gene: 14. Germline V gene data show CDR1 as SEHNR and CDR2 as FQNEAQ (reference sequence). The CDR3 length is 16 residues.

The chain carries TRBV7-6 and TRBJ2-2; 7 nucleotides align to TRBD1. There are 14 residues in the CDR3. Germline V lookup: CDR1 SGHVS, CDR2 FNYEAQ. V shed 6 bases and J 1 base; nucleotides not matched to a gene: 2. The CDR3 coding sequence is TGTGCCAGCAGACGGACAGGGAACACCGGGGAGCTGTTTTTT. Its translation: CASRRTGNTGELFF.

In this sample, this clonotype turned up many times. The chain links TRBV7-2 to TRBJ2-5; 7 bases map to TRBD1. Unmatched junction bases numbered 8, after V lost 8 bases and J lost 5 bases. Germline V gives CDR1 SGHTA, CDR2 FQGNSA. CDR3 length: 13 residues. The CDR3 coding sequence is TGTGCCAGCGGACAGACAGGGCGGGAGACCCAGTACTTC. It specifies CASGQTGRETQYF.

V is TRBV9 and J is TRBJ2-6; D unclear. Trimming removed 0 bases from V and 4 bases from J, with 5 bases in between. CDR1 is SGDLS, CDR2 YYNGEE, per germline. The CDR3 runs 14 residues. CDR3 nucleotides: TGTGCCAGCAGCGTAGCCCCGGGGGCCAACGTCCTGACTTTC. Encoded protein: CASSVAPGANVLTF.

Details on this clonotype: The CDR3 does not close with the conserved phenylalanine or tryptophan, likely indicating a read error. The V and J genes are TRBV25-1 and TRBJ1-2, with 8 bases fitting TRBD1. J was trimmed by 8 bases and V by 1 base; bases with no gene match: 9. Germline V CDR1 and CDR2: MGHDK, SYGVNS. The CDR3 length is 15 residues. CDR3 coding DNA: TGTGCCAGCAGTGAATTGGGACAGGCAACGGGGGGCTACACCCTC. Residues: CASSELGQATGGYTL.

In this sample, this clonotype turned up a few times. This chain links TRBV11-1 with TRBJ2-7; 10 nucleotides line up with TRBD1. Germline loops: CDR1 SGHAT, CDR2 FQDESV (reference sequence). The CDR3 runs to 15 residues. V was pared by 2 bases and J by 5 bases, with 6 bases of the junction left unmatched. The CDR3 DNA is TGTGCCAGCAGCTTAACCACCGGGACAGGGGACGAGCAGTACTTC. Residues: CASSLTTGTGDEQYF.

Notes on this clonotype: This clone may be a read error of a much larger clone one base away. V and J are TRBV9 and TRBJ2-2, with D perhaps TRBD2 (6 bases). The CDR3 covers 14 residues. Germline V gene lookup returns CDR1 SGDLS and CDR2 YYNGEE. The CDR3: CASSVIGYTGGLFF. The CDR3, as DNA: TGTGCCAGCAGCGTAATAGGGTACACCGGGGGGCTGTTTTTT. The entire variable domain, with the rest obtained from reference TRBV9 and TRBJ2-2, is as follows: DSGVTQTPKHLITATGQRVTLRCSPRSGDLSVYWYQQSLDQGLQFLIQYYNGEERAKGNILERFSAQQFPDLHSELNLSSLELGDSALYFCASSVIGYTGGLFFGEGSRLTVL.

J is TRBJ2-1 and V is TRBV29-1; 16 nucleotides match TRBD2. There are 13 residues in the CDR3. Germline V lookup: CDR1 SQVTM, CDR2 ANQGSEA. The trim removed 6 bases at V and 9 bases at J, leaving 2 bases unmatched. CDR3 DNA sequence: TGCAGCGTGGGACTAGCGGGAGGGGGTGAGCAGTTCTTC. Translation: CSVGLAGGGEQFF.

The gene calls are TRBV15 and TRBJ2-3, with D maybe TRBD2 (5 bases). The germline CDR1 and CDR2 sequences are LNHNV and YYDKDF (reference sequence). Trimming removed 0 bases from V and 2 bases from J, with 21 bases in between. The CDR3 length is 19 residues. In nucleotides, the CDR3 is TGTGCCACCAGCAGAGATCTACTCTCCCAGCGGCGGCACACAGATACGCAGTATTTT. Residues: CATSRDLLSQRRHTDTQYF.

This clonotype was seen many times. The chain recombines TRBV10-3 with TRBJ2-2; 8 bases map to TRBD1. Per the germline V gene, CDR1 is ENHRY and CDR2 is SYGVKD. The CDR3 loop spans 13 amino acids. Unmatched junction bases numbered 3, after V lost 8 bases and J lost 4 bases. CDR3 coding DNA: TGTGCCATCGACAGGGGTAGCACCGGGGAGCTGTTTTTT. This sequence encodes CAIDRGSTGELFF.

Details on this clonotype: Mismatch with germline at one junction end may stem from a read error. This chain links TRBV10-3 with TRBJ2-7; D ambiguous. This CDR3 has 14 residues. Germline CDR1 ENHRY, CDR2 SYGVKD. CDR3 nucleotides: TGTGCCAGCAGTTCCGCGGCAGCCCTCTACGAGCAGTACTTC. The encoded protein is CASSSAAALYEQYF.